What follows are 2 T cell receptor beta chains derived from one specimen sequenced in a study of blood T cell repertoires in COVID-19. Only in-frame clones appear in the TCRdb table, and some are missing; sequencing was by immunoSEQ multiplex PCR. The sample has about 34,000 clones; roughly 88% are singletons. The specimen sequenced was peripheral blood. Receptor source: a man aged 55 to 70 with active COVID-19.

This chain joins TRBV19 and TRBJ2-7; weak D call: TRBD2 (5 bases). This CDR3 comprises 12 residues. The germline V gene has CDR1 LNHDA and CDR2 SQIVND (reference sequence). The ends were cut back, 3 bases at V and 3 bases at J, with 6 bases in the middle. The CDR3 loop reads CASSIRGYEQYF. In nucleotides, the CDR3 is TGTGCCAGTAGTATCCGGGGCTACGAGCAGTACTTC.

This rearrangement joins TRBV19 to TRBJ2-1; TRBD1 matches at 8 bases. The J segment lost 8 bases and the V segment lost 10 bases, leaving 13 bases of the junction unmatched. Germline V gene lookup returns CDR1 LNHDA and CDR2 SQIVND (reference sequence). The CDR3 has 14 residues. The CDR3 loop reads CATEGQGGIYEQFF. The CDR3 DNA is TGTGCCACCGAAGGACAGGGAGGTATCTATGAGCAGTTCTTC. The full variable domain, rest sourced from reference TRBV19 and TRBJ2-1, is DGGITQSPKYLFRKEGQNVTLSCEQNLNHDAMYWYRQDPGQGLRLIYYSQIVNDFQKGDIAEGYSVSREKKESFPLTVTSAQKNPTAFYLCATEGQGGIYEQFFGPGTRLTVL.